The clone carrying this T cell receptor (beta chain) was counted a few times. Trimming took 8 bases from V and 3 from J; bases not matched to a gene: 12. Germline V lookup: CDR1 WNHNN, CDR2 SYGVQD (reference sequence). The CDR3 runs 18 residues. Clones were sequenced by immunoSEQ multiplex PCR, and TCRdb holds only the in-frame ones, with some missing. Found here are some 180,000 clones, over 70% of them singletons; the top ten hold over 6.5%. The sample is drawn from a study of blood T cell repertoires in COVID-19. At the level of the study: Sources were T cells, B-cell-depleted T cells, or PBMCs; the material itself was cDNA or gDNA.

This TCR came from a woman between 40 and 55 years old with COVID-19, enrolled during active disease. The J gene is TRBJ2-2, the V gene TRBV10-1; 13 nucleotides agree with TRBD2. Source material: peripheral blood. DNA for the CDR3: TGCGCCAGCCAAGCAAGGACTAGCGGGAGAGGATACACCGGGGAGCTGTTTTTT. This encodes CASQARTSGRGYTGELFF.